The present T cell receptor (beta chain) was sequenced within a study of read filtering for tumor transcriptome and immune sequencing. The overall study: Among patients, roughly 17 were male and some 15 female, aged roughly 45 to 90 (mean about 71). Study-wide findings and caveats: Sorted CD138-negative bone marrow cells were not purified T cells.

This clonotype came up many times. The antigen is not known. V shed 2 bases and J 0 bases; nucleotides not matched to a gene: 6. The CDR3 extends over 17 amino acids. Germline V gives CDR1 MNHEY, CDR2 SVGAGI. Molecular barcoded adaptors covering alpha/delta and beta/gamma chains were used on roughly 400 ng RNA. TCRdb reprocessed the reads with MiXCR, giving one entry per CDR3 protein. The sample contains over 50,000 distinct CDR3 sequences, about 15% of which appear only once. The source of this sequence is a donor at least 40 years old with multiple myeloma. The source material was a population of CD138-negative cells sorted from bone marrow. The chain joins TRBV6-5 to TRBJ1-4, with 7 bases identical to TRBD1. The CDR3 DNA is TGTGCCAGCAGTTACGGAGGGGGCGCGTCAACTAATGAAAAACTGTTTTTT. Amino acid sequence: CASSYGGGASTNEKLFF.